This is a list of T cell receptor beta chains from one sample in a study of T cell repertoires in cytomegalovirus infection. Their target antigens are unknown. A single record per CDR3 protein comes from TCRdb applying MiXCR to the reads. The sample records roughly 700,000 distinct CDR3 sequences, around 30% being singletons. Here the sequenced sample was cultured PBMCs, taken from culture after CMV antigen stimulation. The receptors originated from a human donor in good health (CMV status not recorded). Some clones in this sample may be carry-over from other donors' samples. The CDR3 runs from the conserved cysteine through the conserved F or W. The D gene is left open where the match is weak. Some rows have no size entry. The others give once, few or many, or a class for an expanded clone.

D	V	J	size	CDR3	DNA
.	TRBV20-1	TRBJ2-7	.	CSARDALALDEQYF	TGCAGTGCTAGAGATGCTCTAGCCCTCGACGAGCAGTACTTC
TRBD1	TRBV12-3/TRBV12-4	TRBJ2-5	.	CASSSQGARETQYF	TGTGCCAGCAGCTCCCAGGGGGCCCGAGAGACCCAGTACTTC
.	TRBV10-3	TRBJ1-1	once	CAIGGLSTEAFF	TGTGCCATCGGTGGTCTTTCCACTGAAGCTTTCTTT
.	TRBV4-1	TRBJ2-4	.	CASSRGTATGRLNIQYF	TGCGCCAGCAGCCGTGGAACTGCCACAGGGAGGCTGAACATTCAGTACTTC
TRBD1	TRBV27	TRBJ1-2	.	CASSIGTAYGYTF	TGTGCCAGCAGTATCGGGACAGCCTATGGCTACACCTTC
.	TRBV29-1	TRBJ2-7	once	CSVEWEGSYEQYF	TGCAGCGTTGAATGGGAAGGCTCCTACGAGCAGTACTTC
.	TRBV5-6	TRBJ1-2	.	CASSPIEERGVFGYTF	TGTGCCAGCAGCCCCATTGAGGAACGGGGAGTATTTGGCTACACCTTC
.	TRBV7-2	TRBJ2-6	many	CASSLRAAGANVLTF	TGTGCCAGCAGCTTAAGGGCAGCCGGGGCCAACGTCCTGACTTTC
.	TRBV6-8	TRBJ1-1	.	CASSTPGRRGYTEAFF	TGTGCCAGCAGTACCCCCGGACGGCGCGGGTACACTGAAGCTTTCTTT
TRBD2	TRBV7-6	TRBJ2-3	many	CASSFGLAATDTQYF	TGTGCCAGCAGCTTCGGGCTAGCGGCCACAGATACGCAGTATTTT
.	TRBV7-6	TRBJ2-7	.	CASSLWRAEQYF	TGTGCCAGCAGCTTGTGGAGGGCGGAGCAGTACTTC
TRBD1	TRBV5-6	TRBJ1-6	.	CASATTGTAFYHF	TGTGCCAGCGCCACGACCGGGACAGCCTTCTACCACTTT
TRBD2	TRBV20-1	TRBJ2-2	.	CSADSGGNTGELFF	TGCAGTGCTGATAGCGGGGGGAACACCGGGGAGCTGTTTTTT
.	TRBV10-3	TRBJ2-3	once	CAISVGGGPTDTQYF	TGTGCCATCAGTGTTGGGGGAGGCCCCACAGATACGCAGTATTTT
.	TRBV19	TRBJ1-1	.	CASSYLLERELLDWTEAFF	TGTGCCAGTAGTTACCTATTGGAGCGGGAGCTCCTCGATTGGACTGAAGCTTTCTTT
.	TRBV12-3/TRBV12-4	TRBJ1-5	few	CASSLHAQPQHF	TGTGCCAGCAGTTTACACGCGCAGCCCCAGCATTTT
.	TRBV20-1	TRBJ2-1	.	CSARGATASSYNEQFF	TGCAGTGCCCGCGGGGCGACGGCGAGCTCCTACAATGAGCAGTTCTTC
.	TRBV6-1	TRBJ2-3	.	CASSEIWGTDTQYF	TGTGCCAGCAGTGAAATATGGGGCACAGATACGCAGTATTTT
TRBD1	TRBV7-2	TRBJ2-1	many	CASSRIPGGVSSYNEQFF	TGTGCCAGCAGCCGAATCCCAGGGGGCGTTAGCTCCTACAATGAGCAGTTCTTC
.	TRBV7-2	TRBJ2-7	many	CASSSDQVSYEQYF	TGTGCCAGCAGCTCCGATCAGGTCTCCTACGAGCAGTACTTC
TRBD1	TRBV18	TRBJ1-6	few	CASWAQGAVSPLHF	TGTGCCAGCTGGGCCCAGGGGGCAGTTTCACCCCTCCACTTT
TRBD1	TRBV7-8	TRBJ2-7	few	CASSGRWDRVSEQYF	TGTGCCAGCAGCGGTCGGTGGGACAGGGTCAGCGAGCAGTACTTC
.	TRBV7-9	TRBJ1-2	.	CASSFEALYGYTF	TGTGCCAGCAGCTTTGAGGCCCTCTATGGCTACACCTTC
.	TRBV28	TRBJ2-7	.	CASSFSLAVYEQYF	TGTGCCAGCAGTTTCTCACTAGCCGTTTACGAGCAGTACTTC
.	TRBV5-5	TRBJ2-1	few	CASSRDPGESSYNEQFF	TGTGCCAGCAGCCGAGACCCCGGGGAGAGCTCCTACAATGAGCAGTTCTTC
.	TRBV6-2/TRBV6-3	TRBJ2-5	.	CASSRLGKPETQYF	TGTGCCAGCAGTAGACTAGGGAAGCCGGAGACCCAGTACTTC
TRBD2	TRBV4-1	TRBJ2-5	.	CASSQGLARQETQYF	TGCGCCAGCAGCCAAGGACTAGCGAGACAAGAGACCCAGTACTTC
.	TRBV4-1	TRBJ2-1	.	CASSQDPATSSYNEQFF	TGCGCCAGCAGCCAAGATCCCGCCACTAGCAGCTACAATGAGCAGTTCTTC
TRBD2	TRBV6-5	TRBJ2-1	.	CASRTLAGGYNEQFF	TGTGCCAGCAGGACTCTAGCGGGGGGCTACAATGAGCAGTTCTTC